The 4 T cell receptor beta chains below were found in one sample sequenced in a study of blood T cell repertoires in COVID-19. Assay used: immunoSEQ multiplex PCR; TCRdb lists only in-frame clones, some missing. The sample has about 49,000 clones, approximately 85% seen once. The source material was peripheral blood. The receptors shown here come from a human donor in a cohort sampled during active COVID-19.

The count of this clone is one. The V and J genes are TRBV7-9 and TRBJ2-1; 7 nucleotides agree with TRBD2. The CDR3 runs to 13 residues. The trim removed 6 bases at V and 6 bases at J, leaving 5 bases unmatched. Germline CDR1 reads SEHNR; CDR2 reads FQNEAQ (reference sequence). CDR3 in amino acids: CASSSGGANEQFF. The CDR3 DNA sequence: TGTGCCAGCAGTTCGGGGGGTGCCAATGAGCAGTTCTTC.

This chain links TRBV7-9 with TRBJ2-7; perhaps TRBD2 as D (6 bases). The germline gives CDR1 SEHNR, CDR2 FQNEAQ (reference sequence). V was shortened by 1 base and J by 2 bases, with 12 bases between the two germline ends. The CDR3 contains 15 residues. CDR3 amino acids: CASSLGLARTYEQYF. Written as DNA, the CDR3 is TGTGCCAGCAGCTTAGGGCTAGCGCGAACCTACGAGCAGTACTTC.

The CDR3 protein is CASSETTIPLESQYF. The CDR3 DNA is TGTGCCAGCAGTGAAACGACTATCCCACTAGAATCGCAGTATTTT. V gene TRBV25-1 combines with J gene TRBJ2-3; the D gene is possibly TRBD2 (5 bases). From germline, CDR1 is MGHDK and CDR2 SYGVNS. This CDR3 contains 15 residues. V lost 2 bases, J lost 10 bases, and 19 bases lay in between.

V is TRBV18 and J is TRBJ2-1, with 8 bases matching TRBD2. After removal of 3 bases from V and 4 bases from J, the junction contained 14 bases not matched to a gene. Germline CDR1 and CDR2: KGHSH and LQKENI. There are 18 residues in the CDR3. The CDR3 is CASSPRGTTSGVYNEQFF. The DNA for the CDR3 is TGTGCCAGCTCACCCCGGGGGACTACTAGCGGAGTTTACAATGAGCAGTTCTTC.